This T cell receptor (beta chain) was retrieved from a study of blood T cells in healthy people across ages. Study findings and constraints: With naive T cell percentage, TCR beta diversity showed a strong correlation. Higher diversity and more naive CD4+ cells were features of long-lived donors, compared to aged donors.

Deletions cut 5 bases from V and 0 bases from J, with 16 bases between. CDR1 is SEHNR, CDR2 FQNEAQ, per germline (reference sequence). The CDR3 runs 16 residues. A remark on this clonotype: What it recognizes is unknown.

The second PCR ran roughly 6 to 11 cycles with a sample-barcoded 5' primer and J-beta primers. Using its own MiXCR run on the 5' RACE reads, TCRdb lists one record per CDR3 protein. The sample lists 1.8 million or so distinct CDR3 sequences, more than 35% seen once, with under 25% in the top ten. Input material: blood. The sequence was obtained from a human donor in good health. The chain carries TRBV7-9 and TRBJ2-5; perhaps TRBD2 as D (6 bases). CDR3 bases: TGTGCCAGCAGCAATTCCTATAAGCGGGACCAAGAGACCCAGTACTTC. Protein: CASSNSYKRDQETQYF. The full variable domain, completed using reference TRBV7-9 and TRBJ2-5, is DTGVSQNPRHKITKRGQNVTFRCDPISEHNRLYWYRQTLGQGPEFLTYFQNEAQLEKSRLLSDRFSAERPKGSFSTLEIQRTEQGDSAMYLCASSNSYKRDQETQYFGPGTRLLVL.